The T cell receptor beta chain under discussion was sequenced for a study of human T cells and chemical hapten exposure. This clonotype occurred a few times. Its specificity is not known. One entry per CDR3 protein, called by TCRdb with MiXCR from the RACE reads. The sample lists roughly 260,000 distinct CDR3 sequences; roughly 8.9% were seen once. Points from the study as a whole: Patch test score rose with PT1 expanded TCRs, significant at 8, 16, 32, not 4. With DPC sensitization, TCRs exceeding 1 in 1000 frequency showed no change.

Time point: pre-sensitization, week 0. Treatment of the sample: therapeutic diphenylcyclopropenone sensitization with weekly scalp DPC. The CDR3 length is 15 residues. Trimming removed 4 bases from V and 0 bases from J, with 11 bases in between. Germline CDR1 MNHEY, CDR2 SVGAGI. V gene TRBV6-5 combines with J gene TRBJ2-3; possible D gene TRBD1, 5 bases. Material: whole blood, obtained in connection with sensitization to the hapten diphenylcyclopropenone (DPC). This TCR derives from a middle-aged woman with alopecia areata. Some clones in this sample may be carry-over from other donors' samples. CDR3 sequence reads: CASSLQGQSTDTQYF. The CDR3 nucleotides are TGTGCCAGCAGTTTGCAGGGCCAGAGCACAGATACGCAGTATTTT.